The T cell receptor (beta chain) under discussion was sequenced for a study of TIL therapy for anti-PD-1-resistant metastatic lung cancer (dated by TCRdb to 2020 to 2023). General notes on the study: Enrolled patients had a median age of approximately 49 years (range roughly 35-85) and a median tumor PD-L1 proportion score of around 5.9%. Most of the cohort had lung adenocarcinoma, a handful of tumors were EGFR-mutant and two were ALK-rearranged, and half of the patients were current or former smokers. A median non-synonymous tumor mutation burden of around 1.4 mutations per megabase was determined across the cohort by whole-exome sequencing. T cell receptor beta sequencing of tumor and peripheral blood was used to follow clonotypes across the tumor, the expanded TIL product and serial blood samples. Overall study results and their limits: The study protocol defined all tumor marker inferences as exploratory. Because the cohort was highly selected, with more treatment-naive, never-smoker and oncogene-addicted patients than is typical, generalizability is limited. TIL culture showed high clonal turnover, with many enriched product clones undetected in the baseline tumor, suggesting clonal contraction rather than faithful expansion. Higher clonality and lower diversity were observed in expanded TIL cultures than in baseline intratumoral T cells (median clonality roughly 6.5% vs 31%, p < 0.0001).

Trimming removed 6 bases from V and 4 bases from J; the gene matches leave 5 bases unexplained. The CDR3, cysteine through phenylalanine, is 15 amino acids long. Solely the CDR3 DNA is kept, with 45 bases framed from the first base. CDR1 and CDR2 are read off the germline V gene (reference sequence) as SEHNR and FQNEAQ. Using bias-controlled multiplex PCR with the immunoSEQ v3 hsTCRB kit, the TCR beta CDR3 regions were amplified from genomic DNA. The TCR libraries were sequenced on an Illumina NextSeq 500 to approximately 2 million read pairs for survey level or about 5-6 million read pairs for deep level. As for the authors' bioinformatics: V, D and J genes were assigned, non-productive sequences were removed, and clonality was reported by immunoSEQ Analyzer software. Repertoires were compared by productive Simpson clonality and by the Morisita overlap index of productive TRB rearrangements between infused TIL and blood. This immuneACCESS table, as held by TCRdb, lists in-frame sequences with V and J called but not all clones. Of the missing ones, under half trace to an unresolved V gene in checked studies; the others have no known cause. That table supplies the V and J calls and clone size; D and trimming were determined from the DNA. Counted in this sample were 95,000 or so clones; just over 65% of them appeared once. Clones ranked in the top ten supply about 10% of the sample.

The sample's time point label is to be understood as: pre-treatment sample, taken before nivolumab and TIL therapy. The baseline tumor samples, taken from the same resection that was used to grow TIL, were excised metastases, most often pleural nodules or supraclavicular lymph nodes. Tumors were harvested prior to any PD-1/PD-L1 blockade, after which nivolumab was administered to patients, and lymphodepletion, expanded TIL infusion and IL-2 were given to patients who progressed. Adults with stage 4 NSCLC were enrolled in a dual-center phase I trial from late 2017 to early 2020. Samples were obtained from a single-arm, open-label phase I trial in which tumor-infiltrating lymphocyte therapy with nivolumab was evaluated in advanced non-small cell lung cancer. For each resected tumor, portions were snap-frozen in liquid nitrogen and kept at -80 degrees C. Tumor regions of interest were selected on H&E sections by laser-capture macrodissection, were pulverized into 15 mg aliquots, and were extracted with Qiagen Allprep kits.

This clone was seen more than once but under ten times. The antigen it recognizes is unknown. No much larger clone exists at a distance of one base, and base qualities are not known. This chain joins TRBV7-9 to TRBJ2-3, and TRBD2 matches 12 of the central bases. The material was tumor tissue, obtained at baseline. The source is a person between 25 and 80 years old with non-small cell lung cancer. At the DNA level, the sequence is TGTGCCAGCAGGTCTGGACTAGCGGGGTCAGATACGCAGTATTTT. Its translation reads: CASRSGLAGSDTQYF.